This TCR beta chain appears in the sequencing data of a study of blood T cell repertoires in COVID-19. Profiled with immunoSEQ multiplex PCR; TCRdb holds only in-frame clones, not every one. The repertoire holds 75,000 to 100,000 clones, with approximately 86% as singletons. This CDR3 has 15 residues. Germline V gene sequence: CDR1 LGHDT, CDR2 YNNKEL (reference sequence). After removal of 0 bases from V and 1 base from J, the junction contained 1 base not matched to a gene. This TCR was recovered from a woman at least 80 years old with acute or convalescent COVID-19. Sequencing used peripheral blood. The chain uses TRBV3-1 (or the pseudogene TRBV3-2) and TRBJ2-5; 8 bases are a match to TRBD2. The CDR3 region has the DNA TGTGCCAGCAGCCAAGATACTAGCGGCCAAGAGACCCAGTACTTC. Amino acid sequence: CASSQDTSGQETQYF.